The rows below give T cell receptor beta chains drawn from one sample of a study of shared clonotypes between healthy human individuals. The repertoire was sequenced with immunoSEQ multiplex PCR; TCRdb's copy has only in-frame clones and lacks some. The sample consists of about 2 million clones, roughly 94% of them appearing once. Sequenced material: naive CD8+ T cells sorted from blood. These receptors originate from a man younger than 30 in good health. Both conserved end residues are part of each CDR3. Fields, in order: clone size, J gene, V gene, D gene, CDR3 protein, CDR3 DNA. A D gene is named only where the DNA matches it firmly. Clone sizes are given selectively: once, few, many, or a class where the clone is expanded.

>.|TRBJ2-7|TRBV14|.
CASSQLAYEQYF
TGTGCCAGCAGCCAATTGGCCTACGAGCAGTACTTC
>.|TRBJ2-7|TRBV6-6|TRBD2
CASSYYSGASSYEQYF
TGTGCCAGCAGTTACTATAGCGGGGCCAGCTCCTACGAGCAGTACTTC
>.|TRBJ1-1|TRBV27|TRBD1
CASSPRQGDSEAFF
TGTGCCAGCAGTCCCCGACAGGGGGACTCTGAAGCTTTCTTT
>.|TRBJ1-1|TRBV4-1|.
CASSQTHQFPEAFF
TGCGCCAGCAGCCAAACTCACCAGTTCCCTGAAGCTTTCTTT
>.|TRBJ2-7|TRBV10-2|.
CASGWGLYEQYF
TGCGCCAGCGGCTGGGGACTTTACGAGCAGTACTTC
>.|TRBJ2-3|TRBV10-1|.
CASSESPGVPTDTQYF
TGCGCCAGCAGTGAGTCCCCGGGGGTCCCCACAGATACGCAGTATTTT
>.|TRBJ1-1|TRBV4-3|.
CASSRPRDGNTEAFF
TGCGCCAGCAGCCGACCCCGGGACGGGAACACTGAAGCTTTCTTT
>.|TRBJ2-1|TRBV19|.
CASSIGAVPLSSYNEQFF
TGTGCCAGTAGTATCGGGGCAGTACCATTGAGCTCCTACAATGAGCAGTTCTTC
>.|TRBJ1-5|TRBV28|.
CASSFSTNQPQHF
TGTGCCAGCAGTTTCAGTACCAATCAGCCCCAGCATTTT
>.|TRBJ1-3|TRBV9|TRBD1
CASSGTGSGNTIYF
TGTGCCAGCAGCGGGACAGGCTCTGGAAACACCATATATTTT
>.|TRBJ1-6|TRBV2|.
CASSESGILFSPLHF
TGTGCCAGCAGTGAATCTGGGATTCTCTTTTCACCCCTCCACTTT
>.|TRBJ2-1|TRBV27|.
CASRTSFNEQFF
TGTGCCAGCCGTACTAGCTTCAATGAGCAGTTCTTC
>once|TRBJ2-3|TRBV9|.
CASSAGEDTQYF
TGTGCCAGCAGCGCGGGGGAAGATACGCAGTATTTT
>.|TRBJ1-4|TRBV29-1|.
CSGRLGEKLFF
TGCAGCGGCAGGTTAGGCGAAAAACTGTTTTTT
>.|TRBJ2-1|TRBV6-5|.
CASSWFGQHNEQFF
TGTGCCAGCAGTTGGTTCGGACAGCACAATGAGCAGTTCTTC
>.|TRBJ2-2|TRBV7-9|.
CASSSTPTNTGELFF
TGTGCCAGCAGCTCGACTCCTACAAACACCGGGGAGCTGTTTTTT
>.|TRBJ2-7|TRBV19|.
CASSIVGGSYEQYF
TGTGCCAGTAGTATAGTGGGCGGATCCTACGAGCAGTACTTC
>once|TRBJ2-3|TRBV18|.
CASSPETGSKLTDTQYF
TGTGCCAGCTCACCAGAAACCGGGAGCAAGCTCACAGATACGCAGTATTTT
>.|TRBJ2-3|TRBV11-3|.
CASSMGVHTDTQYF
TGTGCCAGCAGCATGGGGGTACACACAGATACGCAGTATTTT
>.|TRBJ2-1|TRBV11-2|.
CASSLDSPVGSGGYNEQFF
TGTGCCAGCAGCTTAGATTCTCCCGTTGGTTCAGGGGGGTACAATGAGCAGTTCTTC
>.|TRBJ2-1|TRBV19|TRBD2
CASSPLASGNEQFF
TGTGCCAGTAGCCCTCTGGCTAGCGGAAATGAGCAGTTCTTC
>once|TRBJ2-5|TRBV13|.
CASSLGQQETQYF
TGTGCCAGCAGCTTAGGTCAGCAAGAGACCCAGTACTTC
>.|TRBJ1-2|TRBV5-4|.
CASSLLGADGYTF
TGTGCCAGCAGCTTGTTGGGGGCAGATGGCTACACCTTC
>.|TRBJ1-2|TRBV2|.
CASNAGGIGYTF
TGTGCCAGCAACGCCGGGGGAATTGGCTACACCTTC
>.|TRBJ1-1|TRBV6-1|.
CASSQNRVTEAFF
TGTGCCAGCAGTCAAAACAGGGTCACTGAAGCTTTCTTT
>.|TRBJ2-7|TRBV10-3|TRBD2
CAISEFGLADNSYEQYF
TGTGCCATCAGTGAGTTTGGACTAGCGGATAACTCCTACGAGCAGTACTTC
>.|TRBJ2-1|TRBV27|TRBD2
CASSLLAGTSNEQFF
TGTGCCAGCAGTTTATTAGCCGGGACTAGCAATGAGCAGTTCTTC
>.|TRBJ2-5|TRBV15|TRBD1
CATSVSGTGIETQYF
TGTGCCACCAGTGTTTCCGGGACAGGAATAGAGACCCAGTACTTC
>.|TRBJ1-1|TRBV20-1|.
CSVSGAEAFF
TGCAGTGTCTCAGGAGCTGAAGCTTTCTTT
>.|TRBJ2-3|TRBV5-1|.
CASSLNYADTQYF
TGCGCCAGCAGTCTGAATTACGCAGATACGCAGTATTTT
>.|TRBJ2-2|TRBV7-9|TRBD1
CASSGGTGETGELFF
TGTGCCAGCAGCGGGGGGACAGGGGAAACCGGGGAGCTGTTTTTT
>.|TRBJ1-2|TRBV30|TRBD1
CAWDPGAGGRYGYTF
TGTGCCTGGGATCCCGGGGCAGGGGGCCGCTATGGCTACACCTTC
>.|TRBJ2-1|TRBV10-2|TRBD2
CASSGTSGSGNEQFF
TGCGCCAGCAGTGGTACTAGCGGGAGCGGGAATGAGCAGTTCTTC
>.|TRBJ2-7|TRBV27|.
CASSLLGAENPNEQYF
TGTGCCAGCAGTTTGTTGGGGGCAGAGAATCCCAACGAGCAGTACTTC
>.|TRBJ1-5|TRBV28|.
CASSPEQGRDSNQPQHF
TGTGCCAGCAGTCCCGAACAGGGACGTGATAGCAATCAGCCCCAGCATTTT
>once|TRBJ2-5|TRBV5-1|.
CASRGENQETQYF
TGCGCCAGCAGAGGGGAGAACCAAGAGACCCAGTACTTC
>.|TRBJ2-3|TRBV4-1|.
CASSQDVPETSTDTQYF
TGCGCCAGCAGCCAAGATGTCCCAGAAACTAGCACAGATACGCAGTATTTT
>.|TRBJ2-7|TRBV7-9|.
CASSSQDRWEQYF
TGTGCCAGCAGCTCCCAGGACAGATGGGAGCAGTACTTC
>.|TRBJ1-1|TRBV13|.
CASSFGQGRNTEAFF
TGTGCCAGCAGCTTCGGGCAGGGACGGAACACTGAAGCTTTCTTT
>.|TRBJ2-5|TRBV11-2|.
CASSLGQGWETQYF
TGTGCCAGCAGCTTAGGGCAGGGCTGGGAGACCCAGTACTTC
>.|TRBJ2-5|TRBV7-8|.
CASVIERAPRETQYF
TGTGCCAGCGTTATTGAGCGGGCCCCAAGGGAGACCCAGTACTTC
>.|TRBJ2-7|TRBV28|TRBD1
CASSTPGQGTDEQYF
TGTGCCAGCAGTACCCCGGGACAGGGGACCGACGAGCAGTACTTC
>.|TRBJ2-2|TRBV27|TRBD2
CASSEFLAGANTGELFF
TGTGCCAGCAGCGAGTTTCTAGCGGGGGCGAACACCGGGGAGCTGTTTTTT
>.|TRBJ2-7|TRBV5-6|TRBD2
CASSLALAGPGEQYF
TGTGCCAGCAGCTTGGCCTTAGCGGGCCCGGGAGAGCAGTACTTC
>once|TRBJ2-7|TRBV6-1|.
CASSEWDGHSYEQYF
TGTGCCAGCAGTGAATGGGACGGCCACTCCTACGAGCAGTACTTC
>.|TRBJ2-7|TRBV6-5|TRBD2
CASMTSGTSYEQYF
TGTGCCAGCATGACTAGCGGGACCAGCTACGAGCAGTACTTC
>.|TRBJ2-7|TRBV19|TRBD1
CASSIEGQTYEQYF
TGTGCCAGTAGTATAGAGGGACAGACCTACGAGCAGTACTTC
>.|TRBJ2-3|TRBV9|TRBD2
CASSATLAGALDTQYF
TGTGCCAGCAGCGCGACTCTAGCGGGGGCTCTAGATACGCAGTATTTT
>.|TRBJ2-7|TRBV7-6|TRBD2
CASSNDIREAAGEQYF
TGTGCCAGCAGTAACGACATACGGGAGGCCGCGGGCGAGCAGTACTTC
>.|TRBJ2-3|TRBV4-3|.
CASSYDSLSADTQYF
TGCGCCAGCAGTTACGACTCGCTCAGTGCAGATACGCAGTATTTT
>.|TRBJ2-1|TRBV6-5|.
CASSYVRGEYNEQFF
TGTGCCAGCAGTTACGTTAGGGGAGAGTACAATGAGCAGTTCTTC
>.|TRBJ1-2|TRBV14|.
CASSQGRWATF
TGTGCCAGCAGCCAAGGACGGTGGGCCACCTTC
>.|TRBJ2-7|TRBV7-3|.
CASSLNGGPSEQYF
TGTGCCAGCAGCTTAAATGGGGGGCCTAGCGAGCAGTACTTC
>few|TRBJ1-2|TRBV11-2|.
CASSLDRAGTNYGYTF
TGTGCCAGCAGCTTAGATAGGGCCGGGACTAACTATGGCTACACCTTC
>.|TRBJ2-7|TRBV7-9|.
CASSFSGVANREYF
TGTGCCAGCAGCTTCTCGGGGGTGGCGAATCGCGAGTACTTC